Below are 2 T cell receptor beta chains sequenced from a single sample in a study of identifying expanded T cells in peripheral blood. Sequenced by immunoSEQ multiplex PCR; TCRdb stores in-frame clones only, minus some. The top ten hold about 6% of the sample, which has about 100,000 clones, roughly 88% seen once. Sequenced sample: blood. The receptors derive from a person aged 18 to 70 in good health.

The chain combines TRBV6-1 with TRBJ2-1, with D unclear. The germline gives CDR1 MNHNS, CDR2 SASEGT. The CDR3 runs 16 residues. Deletions cut 1 base from V and 2 bases from J, with 12 bases between. This CDR3 is CASSEELVPPYNEQFF. The DNA for the CDR3 is TGTGCCAGCAGTGAAGAGCTAGTACCCCCCTACAATGAGCAGTTCTTC.

This chain connects TRBV7-9 to TRBJ2-5, with a possible D match to TRBD2 (6 bases). The V gene's germline CDR1 is SEHNR and CDR2 FQNEAQ (reference sequence). The CDR3 is 15 amino acids. V lost 5 bases, J lost 4 bases, and 17 bases lay in between. CDR3 amino acids: CASSPRPGVGETQYF. The CDR3 nucleotides are TGTGCCAGCAGCCCTCGTCCGGGAGTGGGAGAGACCCAGTACTTC.